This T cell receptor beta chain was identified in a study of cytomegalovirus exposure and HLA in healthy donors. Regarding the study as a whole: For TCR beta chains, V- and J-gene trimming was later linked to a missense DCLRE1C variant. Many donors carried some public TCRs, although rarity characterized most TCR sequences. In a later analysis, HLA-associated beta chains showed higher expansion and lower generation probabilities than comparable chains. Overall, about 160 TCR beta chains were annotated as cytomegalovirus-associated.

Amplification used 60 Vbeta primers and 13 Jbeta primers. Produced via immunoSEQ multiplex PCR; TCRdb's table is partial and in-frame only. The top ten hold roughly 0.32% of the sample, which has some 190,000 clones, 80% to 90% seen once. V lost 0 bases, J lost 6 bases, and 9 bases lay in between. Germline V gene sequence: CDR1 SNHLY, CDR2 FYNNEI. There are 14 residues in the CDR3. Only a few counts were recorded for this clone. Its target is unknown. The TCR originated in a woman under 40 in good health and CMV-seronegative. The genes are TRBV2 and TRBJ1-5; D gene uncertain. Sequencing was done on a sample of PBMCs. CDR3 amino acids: CASSEAGGGQPQHF. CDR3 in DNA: TGTGCCAGCAGTGAAGCGGGTGGAGGTCAGCCCCAGCATTTT.